The next 22 T cell receptor beta chains were all read from a single sample in a study of blood T cell repertoires in COVID-19. This table comes from immunoSEQ multiplex PCR, and its TCRdb copy is limited to in-frame clones, with some not included. The table records around 260,000 clones, around four fifths of them present only once. Sequencing was carried out using PBMCs or T cells enriched from blood (not recorded which). All receptors derive from a man aged 25 to 40 with acute COVID-19.

J is TRBJ1-5 and V is TRBV4-3; D gene ambiguous. Germline V gene data show CDR1 as LGHNA and CDR2 as YSLEER. The ends were cut back, 1 base at V and 5 bases at J, with 12 bases in the middle. The CDR3 totals 15 residues. The CDR3 loop is CASSQVAGGHQPQHF. The CDR3 bases are TGCGCCAGCAGCCAAGTGGCAGGAGGTCATCAGCCCCAGCATTTT.

V and J are TRBV9 and TRBJ2-3; D perhaps matches TRBD2 (5 bases). Between the trimmed V and J ends, which lost 1 base and 0 bases, there was a span of 9 bases. CDR1 and CDR2 from the germline V gene are SGDLS and YYNGEE. The CDR3 runs 15 residues. The CDR3 DNA reads as TGTGCCAGCAGCGTAAGCGGATTCAGCACAGATACGCAGTATTTT. It encodes CASSVSGFSTDTQYF. Supplemented by reference TRBV9 and TRBJ2-3, the full variable domain reads DSGVTQTPKHLITATGQRVTLRCSPRSGDLSVYWYQQSLDQGLQFLIQYYNGEERAKGNILERFSAQQFPDLHSELNLSSLELGDSALYFCASSVSGFSTDTQYFGPGTRLTVL.

The chain employs TRBV28 and TRBJ1-1; a weak D match, TRBD1 (6 bases). The CDR3 extends over 13 amino acids. V was trimmed by 7 bases and J by 1 base, leaving 10 bases between them. The germline V gene encodes CDR1 MDHEN and CDR2 SYDVKM. The CDR3 region is CASISDRNTEAFF. CDR3 nucleotides: TGTGCCAGCATTTCGGACAGGAACACTGAAGCTTTCTTT.

The V gene is TRBV6-5, the J gene TRBJ2-2, with 10 bases that match TRBD1. CDR3 size: 16 residues. Germline V gives CDR1 MNHEY, CDR2 SVGAGI. After removal of 2 bases from V and 5 bases from J, the junction contained 5 bases not matched to a gene. CDR3: CASSYGTGVQTGELFF. DNA for the CDR3: TGTGCCAGCAGTTACGGGACAGGGGTTCAAACCGGGGAGCTGTTTTTT.

The chain uses TRBV27 and TRBJ1-2; possible D gene TRBD1, 5 bases. This CDR3 contains 15 residues. The germline V gene encodes CDR1 MNHEY and CDR2 SMNVEV (reference sequence). V was shortened by 6 bases and J by 0 bases, with 14 bases between the two germline ends. The CDR3 region is CASSPRTLSNYGYTF. The CDR3 DNA reads TGTGCCAGCAGCCCTAGGACACTTTCTAACTATGGCTACACCTTC.

The rearrangement uses TRBV14 and TRBJ2-6; 11 bases are shared with TRBD1. The germline gives CDR1 SGHDN, CDR2 FVKESK. Germline trimming cut 3 bases from V and 3 bases from J; bases unmatched to any gene: 13. This CDR3 has 20 amino acids. CDR3 nucleotides: TGTGCCAGCAGCCATAAGGTCCTCGGACAGGGGGCTCGTGGGGCCAACGTCCTGACTTTC. It yields the protein CASSHKVLGQGARGANVLTF.

The V gene is TRBV7-2, the J gene TRBJ2-2; 12 bases agree with TRBD2. Germline V gene data show CDR1 as SGHTA and CDR2 as FQGNSA. V gave up 0 bases and J gave up 6 bases; unmatched junction bases: 2. There are 16 residues in the CDR3. The CDR3 DNA is TGTGCCAGCAGCTTAGCCCTAGCGGGGGGGTCCGGGGAGCTGTTTTTT. It translates to CASSLALAGGSGELFF.

J is TRBJ1-2 and V is TRBV5-4; D possibly corresponds to TRBD1 (6 bases). Germline V CDR1 and CDR2: SGHNT, YYREEE (reference sequence). This CDR3 comprises 15 residues. Trimming cost V 3 bases and J 8 bases, with 20 bases left between them. The CDR3 DNA follows: TGTGCCAGCAGCTGGCCCGGGCCCCAGGGGATCGGCTACACCTTC. This codes for CASSWPGPQGIGYTF. Using reference TRBV5-4 and TRBJ1-2 for the parts outside the CDR3, the full variable domain is ETGVTQSPTHLIKTRGQQVTLRCSSQSGHNTVSWYQQALGQGPQFIFQYYREEENGRGNFPPRFSGLQFPNYSSELNVNALELDDSALYLCASSWPGPQGIGYTFGSGTRLTVV.

The table lists this clone with a few counts. The V call is TRBV2, the J call TRBJ1-1, with a tentative D call TRBD1 (5 bases). The ends were cut back, 7 bases at V and 1 base at J, with 10 bases in the middle. This CDR3 has 13 amino acids. Germline CDR1 is SNHLY and CDR2 is FYNNEI. As DNA, the CDR3 is TGTGCCAGCACGAGCGGGGGGAACACTGAAGCTTTCTTT. It codes for CASTSGGNTEAFF.

This clone was picked up one time. The genes are TRBV7-9 and TRBJ1-2, with a weak D call TRBD1 (5 bases). With 5 bases removed from V and 8 bases from J, the gap between germline ends came to 18 bases. The CDR3 runs 14 residues. Germline values: CDR1 SEHNR, CDR2 FQNEAQ (reference sequence). The CDR3 loop reads CASSPDGSGDGYTF. The CDR3 coding sequence is TGTGCCAGCAGCCCCGACGGATCGGGGGACGGCTACACCTTC.

V and J are TRBV11-3 and TRBJ1-1; D is uncertain. Trimming removed 0 bases at V and 11 bases at J, with 13 bases between. CDR3 size: 13 residues. The germline V gene has CDR1 SGHNT and CDR2 YENEEA. The CDR3 loop reads CASSLDQSALAFF. In DNA form, the CDR3 reads TGTGCCAGCAGCTTAGATCAGTCAGCGTTGGCTTTCTTT.

This sequence joins TRBV11-2 and TRBJ2-7; 7 nucleotides agree with TRBD1. V trimming: 2 bases; J trimming: 4 bases; junction bases outside the gene matches: 8. The CDR3 extends over 15 amino acids. The germline V gene encodes CDR1 SGHAT and CDR2 FQNNGV. CDR3 sequence (DNA): TGTGCCAGCAGCTTATCCCAGGTCAGGGGGTACGAGCAGTACGTC. Its protein product is CASSLSQVRGYEQYV.

The V gene is TRBV6-5, the J gene TRBJ2-1, with a weak D call TRBD2 (6 bases). CDR1 MNHEY and CDR2 SVGAGI come from the germline V gene. Between the trimmed V and J ends, which lost 6 bases and 9 bases, there was a span of 15 bases. The CDR3 extends over 13 amino acids. The CDR3 reads CASSDLGRGEQFF. CDR3 nucleotides: TGTGCCAGCAGCGATTTGGGGCGGGGTGAGCAGTTCTTC.

The chain joins TRBV7-9 to TRBJ1-3, with D uncertain. Germline lookup yields CDR1 SEHNR and CDR2 FQNEAQ (reference sequence). V lost 6 bases and J 4 bases, leaving 7 bases between the germline ends. This CDR3 spans 12 amino acids. CDR3 DNA sequence: TGTGCCAGCAGTCTTGAGGGAAACACCATATATTTT. Amino acid sequence: CASSLEGNTIYF.

A note on this clone: Mismatch with germline at one junction end may stem from a read error. The rearrangement links TRBV5-1 to TRBJ1-6, with TRBD1 matching over 8 bases. Germline V gene data show CDR1 as SGHRS and CDR2 as YFSETQ. The CDR3 contains 14 residues. CDR3 sequence: CASSRGQGYSPLHF. The CDR3 nucleotides read TGTGCCAGCAGCCGCGGACAGGGCTACTCACCCCTCCACTTT.

The gene calls are TRBV2 and TRBJ1-5; 9 bases match TRBD1. The CDR3 loop spans 14 amino acids. The V and J ends lost 4 bases and 7 bases, in that order; junction bases with no gene match: 5. Germline CDR1 and CDR2: SNHLY and FYNNEI. This CDR3 is CASSAGQGKQPQHF. In DNA form, the CDR3 reads TGTGCCAGCAGTGCCGGACAGGGGAAGCAGCCCCAGCATTTT.

The chain couples TRBV5-6 to TRBJ2-1; 8 bases are shared with TRBD1. The J segment lost 7 bases and the V segment lost 4 bases, leaving 7 bases of the junction unmatched. The CDR3 totals 14 residues. Germline assignment: CDR1 SGHDT and CDR2 YYEEEE. CDR3: CASSPIRTGNEQFF. The CDR3 DNA sequence: TGTGCCAGCAGCCCCATTAGGACAGGGAATGAGCAGTTCTTC.

V is TRBV19 and J is TRBJ1-2; tentatively, D is TRBD1 (5 bases). This CDR3 has 12 residues. Trimming left V 10 bases short and J 4 bases short, with 13 bases between. The germline V gene has CDR1 LNHDA and CDR2 SQIVND (reference sequence). CDR3 DNA sequence: TGTGCCACCAGGGATCCAGGCTATGGCTACACCTTC. This sequence encodes CATRDPGYGYTF.

The rearrangement uses TRBV28 and TRBJ2-3, with D perhaps TRBD1 (6 bases). Trimming left V 4 bases short and J 0 bases short, with 8 bases between. CDR1 and CDR2 (germline): MDHEN, SYDVKM. CDR3 length equals 14 residues. The CDR3 region is CASSSGQSTDTQYF. The CDR3 region has the DNA TGTGCCAGCAGTTCGGGACAAAGCACAGATACGCAGTATTTT.

The rearrangement uses TRBV5-1 and TRBJ2-2; 7 nucleotides line up with TRBD1. CDR1 is SGHRS, CDR2 YFSETQ, per germline. The CDR3 is 15 amino acids. The V segment lost 2 bases and the J segment 4 bases; nucleotides outside the gene matches: 5. The CDR3, as DNA: TGCGCCAGCAGCTTCCAAACAGGGGCCACCGGGGAGCTGTTTTTT. The encoded protein is CASSFQTGATGELFF.

The chain is built from TRBV5-8 and TRBJ1-1; 8 bases align to TRBD1. This CDR3 is 15 amino acids long. Unmatched junction bases numbered 5, after V lost 1 base and J lost 3 bases. Per the germline V gene, CDR1 is SGHTS and CDR2 is YDEGEE. As DNA, the CDR3 is TGTGCCAGCAGCTTGATTCCAGGGGGCTACACTGAAGCTTTCTTT. This codes for CASSLIPGGYTEAFF.

The chain joins TRBV28 to TRBJ2-7, with D possibly being TRBD1 (5 bases). V lost 6 bases, J lost 5 bases, and 11 bases lay in between. Germline V gives CDR1 MDHEN, CDR2 SYDVKM. This CDR3 contains 12 residues. The CDR3: CASSTRVNEQYV. CDR3 in DNA: TGTGCCAGCAGCACCAGGGTGAACGAGCAGTACGTC.